This T cell receptor beta chain was obtained from a study of shared clonotypes between healthy human individuals. CDR1 is SEHNR, CDR2 FQNEAQ, per germline (reference sequence). The CDR3 runs to 15 residues. As defined, naive CD8 cells were CD45RO-negative and positively selected for CCR7, with terminally differentiated effector memory CD45RA+ cells excluded. As to this clone: One end of the junction does not line up with germline, which may come from a read error.

Sequenced by immunoSEQ multiplex PCR; TCRdb stores in-frame clones only, minus some. In the table there are around 700,000 clones, under 95% of which are singletons. The chain employs TRBV7-9 and TRBJ2-7; 10 nucleotides line up with TRBD1. This TCR came from a man under 40 in good health. The specimen sequenced was naive CD8+ T cells sorted from blood. The CDR3 nucleotides are TGTGCCAGCAGCCACAGGGACAGGGGCTCCCACGAGCAGTACTTC. Protein sequence: CASSHRDRGSHEQYF.